Detailed here is one T cell receptor beta chain. Germline V gene sequence: CDR1 SGHVS, CDR2 FNYEAQ. The CDR3 extends over 15 amino acids. Trimming removed 4 bases from V and 1 base from J, with 12 bases in between. This sample is part of a study of T-cell memory formation after mild COVID-19. MiXCR, run by TCRdb on the 5' RACE reads, gives a single entry per CDR3 protein. The data show approximately 54,000 distinct CDR3 sequences, 12% seen once. The sequence was obtained from a man aged 18 to 30 who had mild COVID-19 (a few samples of this study predate the infection). Cell type and time point are not known. This chain joins TRBV7-6 and TRBJ2-3; D perhaps matches TRBD2 (6 bases). Sample: PBMCs or a T cell subset sorted from them (not recorded which). This CDR3 is CASSYSLAGTDTQYF. Written as DNA, the CDR3 is TGTGCCAGCAGCTATTCTTTAGCGGGCACAGATACGCAGTATTTT.